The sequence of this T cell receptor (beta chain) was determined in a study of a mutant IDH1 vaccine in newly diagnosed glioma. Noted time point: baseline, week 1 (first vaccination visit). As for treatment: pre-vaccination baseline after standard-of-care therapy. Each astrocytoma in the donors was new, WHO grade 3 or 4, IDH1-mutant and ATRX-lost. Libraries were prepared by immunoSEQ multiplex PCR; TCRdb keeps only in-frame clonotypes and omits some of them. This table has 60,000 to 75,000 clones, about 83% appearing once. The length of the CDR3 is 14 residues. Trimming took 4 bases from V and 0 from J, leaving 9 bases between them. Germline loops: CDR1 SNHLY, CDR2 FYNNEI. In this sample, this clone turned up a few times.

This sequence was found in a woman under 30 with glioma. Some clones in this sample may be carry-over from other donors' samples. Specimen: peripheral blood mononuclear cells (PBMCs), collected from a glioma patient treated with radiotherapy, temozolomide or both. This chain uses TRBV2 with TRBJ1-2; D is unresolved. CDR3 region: CASSASRPNYGYTF. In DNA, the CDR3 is TGTGCCAGCAGTGCAAGCCGGCCTAACTATGGCTACACCTTC.